What follows are 3 T cell receptor beta chains derived from one specimen sequenced in a study of blood T cell repertoires in COVID-19. The data were produced by immunoSEQ multiplex PCR, yet TCRdb's version contains in-frame clones alone and is incomplete. The sample has some 250,000 clones; around 84% are singletons. Specimen: peripheral blood. The origin of the receptors is a woman aged 55-69 years with COVID-19, enrolled during active disease.

The rearrangement joins TRBV28 to TRBJ2-1; the match to TRBD2 covers 7 bases. This CDR3 is 16 amino acids long. In germline, CDR1 is MDHEN, CDR2 SYDVKM. V shed 6 bases, J shed 0 bases, and the junction held 8 bases outside the gene matches. CDR3 sequence: CASRSERESSYNEQFF. The CDR3 coding sequence is TGTGCCAGCAGAAGCGAGCGGGAAAGCTCCTACAATGAGCAGTTCTTC.

Only one count was recorded for this clone. The chain employs TRBV20-1 and TRBJ1-5, with a tentative D call TRBD1 (6 bases). V lost 3 bases and J 6 bases, leaving 15 bases between the germline ends. This CDR3 region has 14 residues. Germline assignment: CDR1 DFQATT and CDR2 SNEGSKA (reference sequence). CDR3 DNA sequence: TGCAGTGCTAGTTGGGGGCAGGGTGGTCAGCCCCAGCATTTT. It codes for CSASWGQGGQPQHF.

The chain links TRBV9 to TRBJ1-5; D perhaps matches TRBD1 (5 bases). Germline CDR1 and CDR2: SGDLS and YYNGEE. Between the trimmed V and J ends, which lost 0 bases and 7 bases, there was a span of 26 bases. CDR3 length: 19 amino acids. The CDR3 reads CASSVGPGTLSGGAQPQHF. The CDR3 nucleotides are TGTGCCAGCAGCGTAGGCCCTGGGACCCTCAGCGGGGGAGCCCAGCCCCAGCATTTT.